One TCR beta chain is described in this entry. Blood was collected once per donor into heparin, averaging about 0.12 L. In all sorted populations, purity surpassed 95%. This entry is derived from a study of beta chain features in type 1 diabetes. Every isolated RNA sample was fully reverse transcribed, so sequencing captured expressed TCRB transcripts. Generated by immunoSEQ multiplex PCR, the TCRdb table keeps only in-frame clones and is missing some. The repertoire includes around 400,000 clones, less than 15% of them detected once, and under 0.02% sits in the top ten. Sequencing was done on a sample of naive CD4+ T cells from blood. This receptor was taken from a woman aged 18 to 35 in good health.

CDR3 region: CASSLRRDRTDTQYF. CDR3 coding DNA: TGTGCCAGCAGCTTAAGGCGGGACCGCACAGATACGCAGTATTTT. The chain joins TRBV7-2 to TRBJ2-3, with D possibly TRBD2 on 6 matching bases. V was shortened by 2 bases and J by 1 base, with 10 bases between the two germline ends. Germline V lookup: CDR1 SGHTA, CDR2 FQGNSA. This CDR3 comprises 15 residues.